These 21 T cell receptor beta chains originate from one sample sequenced in a study of T cells in narcolepsy (dated by TCRdb to between 2017 and 2018). The antigens these receptors bind are not known. The method was the immunoSEQ multiplex PCR assay. In its TCRdb copy, this immuneACCESS table keeps in-frame sequences only and misses some clones. Where compared with another copy, unresolved V genes explain less than half of these, and the others have no known cause. This sample gives approximately 2,500 clones in total; roughly 25% of them show up just once. The ten largest clonotypes hold roughly 4.5% of the sample. Material: cultured CD4+ T cells from cerebrospinal fluid. The receptor set was obtained from a human donor with narcolepsy.

The V and J genes are TRBV7-2 and TRBJ1-3, with D possibly being TRBD1 (5 bases). In germline, CDR1 is SGHTA, CDR2 FQGNSA. The V end was cut by 3 bases, the J end by 3 bases, with 12 bases between. The CDR3 has 15 amino acids. The CDR3 protein is CASSFKGRFGNTIYF. In DNA form, the CDR3 reads TGTGCCAGCAGCTTTAAGGGGCGCTTTGGAAACACCATATATTTT.

J is TRBJ1-1 and V is TRBV11-2, with 9 bases aligning to TRBD1. Losses at the gene ends were 5 bases for V and 0 bases for J; bases not matched to a gene: 7. Germline V gene data show CDR1 as SGHAT and CDR2 as FQNNGV. This CDR3 region has 16 residues. In DNA form, the CDR3 reads TGTGCCAGCAGCGTAACAGGGGGCTCGTTGAACACTGAAGCTTTCTTT. It is translated as CASSVTGGSLNTEAFF. Supplemented by reference TRBV11-2 and TRBJ1-1, the full variable domain reads EAGVAQSPRYKIIEKRQSVAFWCNPISGHATLYWYQQILGQGPKLLIQFQNNGVVDDSQLPKDRFSAERLKGVDSTLKIQPAKLEDSAVYLCASSVTGGSLNTEAFFGQGTRLTVV.

By share of the sample, this clone is large. The rearrangement joins TRBV7-9 to TRBJ1-1; weak D call: TRBD1 (5 bases). V was trimmed by 5 bases and J by 6 bases, leaving 22 bases between them. The CDR3 consists of 16 residues. CDR1 and CDR2 from the germline V gene are SEHNR and FQNEAQ (reference sequence). The CDR3 sequence is CASSPSAGYGDPEAFF. CDR3 nucleotides: TGTGCCAGCAGCCCCTCCGCAGGGTACGGGGATCCTGAAGCTTTCTTT.

In its sample, this clone ranks as large (0.1 to 1%). The V gene is TRBV2, the J gene TRBJ1-3; D gene ambiguous. The CDR3 has 15 amino acids. Germline assignment: CDR1 SNHLY and CDR2 FYNNEI. V was cut by 4 bases and J by 0 bases, with 10 bases left in between. The CDR3 protein is CASSARTGSGNTIYF. The CDR3 coding sequence is TGTGCCAGCAGTGCAAGGACGGGCTCTGGAAACACCATATATTTT. Full variable domain (outside the CDR3, taken from reference TRBV2 and TRBJ1-3): EPEVTQTPSHQVTQMGQEVILRCVPISNHLYFYWYRQILGQKVEFLVSFYNNEISEKSEIFDDQFSVERPDGSNFTLKIRSTKLEDSAMYFCASSARTGSGNTIYFGEGSWLTVV.

By share, this clone ranks as medium-sized (0.01 to 0.1%). CDR3 residues: CASRVPGRSNEKLFF. CDR3 nucleotides: TGTGCCAGCAGGGTTCCGGGACGGAGTAATGAAAAACTGTTTTTT. The chain recombines TRBV6-1 with TRBJ1-4; possibly TRBD1 for D (5 bases). The CDR3 covers 15 residues. CDR1 is MNHNS, CDR2 SASEGT, per germline. Between the trimmed V and J ends, which lost 6 bases and 4 bases, there was a span of 15 bases.

This clone was seen a few times. The V call is TRBV7-9, the J call TRBJ2-3; 8 bases are a match to TRBD2. The junction had 3 bases not matched to a gene; V was cut back by 5 bases and J by 2 bases. CDR1 SEHNR and CDR2 FQNEAQ come from the germline V gene (reference sequence). The CDR3 has 14 amino acids. The DNA of the CDR3 is TGTGCCAGCAGCCGTAGCGGGAACACAGATACGCAGTATTTT. Its translation: CASSRSGNTDTQYF.

This clone was seen more than once but under ten times. V usage is TRBV29-1 and J usage is TRBJ2-5; 9 positions match TRBD2. Germline V gives CDR1 SQVTM, CDR2 ANQGSEA. The V and J ends lost 4 bases and 5 bases, in that order; junction bases with no gene match: 5. The CDR3 is made up of 13 amino acids. The CDR3: CSVAAGGLETQYF. The CDR3 region has the DNA TGCAGCGTTGCGGCGGGGGGGCTTGAGACCCAGTACTTC.

V usage is TRBV6-5 and J usage is TRBJ2-2; D is uncertain. Trimming stripped 7 bases from V and 1 base from J, with 4 bases between. This CDR3 spans 12 amino acids. The germline V gene encodes CDR1 MNHEY and CDR2 SVGAGI. The CDR3 region is CASKKNTGELFF. The CDR3 DNA is TGTGCCAGCAAGAAGAACACCGGGGAGCTGTTTTTT.

This clone appeared a few times. The chain couples TRBV7-2 to TRBJ2-7, with D tentatively TRBD1 (6 bases). V lost 6 bases and J 5 bases, leaving 14 bases between the germline ends. The CDR3 runs 13 residues. Looked up from germline, CDR1 is SGHTA and CDR2 is FQGNSA. CDR3 sequence: CASRHTGTHEQYF. DNA of the CDR3: TGTGCCAGCAGGCATACAGGGACCCACGAGCAGTACTTC.

The chain is built from TRBV11-1 and TRBJ2-7, with 7 nucleotides matching TRBD2. J lost 7 bases, V lost 5 bases, and 8 bases had no gene match. The CDR3 totals 13 residues. The germline CDR1 and CDR2 sequences are SGHAT and FQDESV (reference sequence). CDR3 sequence reads: CASSPQEREEQYF. CDR3 DNA: TGTGCCAGCAGCCCCCAGGAGCGGGAAGAGCAGTACTTC.

The chain carries TRBV21-1 and TRBJ2-5; the listed D gene, TRBD1, was not tested against the DNA. The end of the DNA is better explained by TRBJ2-7, so the J call may be wrong. TRBV21-1 is a documented pseudogene. CDR3 length: 14 amino acids. CDR3 amino acids: CASSKGASTYEQYF. The CDR3 bases are TGTGCCAGCAGCAAAGGGGCCAGTACCTACGAGCAGTACTTC.

Concerning this clone: At the DNA level, this CDR3 is encoded by other sequences in the same sample as well. The chain has TRBV6-1 and TRBJ2-3, with TRBD2 matching over 13 bases. Germline V CDR1 and CDR2: MNHNS, SASEGT. The length of the CDR3 is 14 residues. The trim removed 9 bases at V and 4 bases at J, leaving 4 bases unmatched. This CDR3 reads CASKTSGGSDTQYF. The DNA for the CDR3 is TGTGCCAGTAAGACTAGCGGGGGGTCAGATACGCAGTATTTT.

V usage is TRBV21-1 and J usage is TRBJ1-2. TRBV21-1 is marked as a pseudogene. The CDR3 has 15 amino acids. This CDR3 reads CASSKMMEANYGYTF. Written as DNA, the CDR3 is TGTGCCAGCAGCAAGATGATGGAAGCTAACTATGGCTACACCTTC.

This clone qualifies as large (0.1 to 1%). CDR3 region: CASSEKGTGGTEAFF. The CDR3 DNA reads TGCGCCAGCAGTGAAAAAGGGACAGGGGGCACTGAAGCTTTCTTT. The rearrangement joins TRBV10-1 to TRBJ1-1; TRBD1 agrees at 11 bases. Trimming took 3 bases from V and 4 from J; bases not matched to a gene: 4. CDR1 WNHNN and CDR2 SYGVQD come from the germline V gene (reference sequence). The CDR3 runs to 15 residues.

The gene calls are TRBV7-2 and TRBJ2-3; TRBD2 agrees at 8 bases. V lost 3 bases to trimming and J lost 0 bases; unmatched junction nucleotides: 5. Per germline, CDR1 SGHTA and CDR2 FQGNSA. The length of the CDR3 is 16 residues. The CDR3 here is CASSFQAGASTDTQYF. The CDR3 bases are TGTGCCAGCAGCTTCCAAGCGGGGGCTAGCACAGATACGCAGTATTTT.

This clone has just a few counts. The J gene is TRBJ2-5, the V gene TRBV2; the D gene is possibly TRBD1 (7 bases). Trimming shortened V by 1 base and J by 5 bases, and 11 bases separated the two germline ends. The CDR3 is made up of 14 amino acids. The V gene's germline CDR1 is SNHLY and CDR2 FYNNEI. CDR3 sequence: CASSEVPGGETQYF. The CDR3 bases are TGTGCCAGCAGTGAAGTTCCAGGGGGGGAGACCCAGTACTTC.

This sequence joins TRBV30 and TRBJ2-3; D remains unclear. This CDR3 contains 14 residues. V was clipped by 3 bases and J by 2 bases, with 12 bases between them. CDR1 and CDR2 (germline): GTSNPN, SVGIG (reference sequence). Here the CDR3 reads CAWRSQLHTDTQYF. DNA of the CDR3: TGTGCCTGGAGAAGTCAGCTCCACACAGATACGCAGTATTTT.

This clone showed up just a few times. The CDR3 DNA sequence: TGTGCCAGCAGCTTGGCAGGGGGCGCAACTAATGAAAAACTGTTTTTT. It is translated as CASSLAGGATNEKLFF. The rearrangement links TRBV7-2 to TRBJ1-4, with 8 bases lining up with TRBD1. V was pared by 3 bases and J by 0 bases, with 3 bases of the junction left unmatched. Germline V gives CDR1 SGHTA, CDR2 FQGNSA. The length of the CDR3 is 16 residues.

The rearrangement uses TRBV6-5 and TRBJ1-5, with 9 bases lining up with TRBD1. Losses at the gene ends were 0 bases for V and 11 bases for J; bases not matched to a gene: 11. CDR1 MNHEY and CDR2 SVGAGI come from the germline V gene. CDR3 size: 16 residues. The CDR3 coding sequence is TGTGCCAGCAGTTACTCGACGGCCAAGACAGGGGGGTCCCAGCATTTT. The encoded protein is CASSYSTAKTGGSQHF.

V gene TRBV5-4 combines with J gene TRBJ1-5, with 7 bases matching TRBD1. The CDR3 is 15 residues long. V trimming: 0 bases; J trimming: 8 bases; junction bases outside the gene matches: 8. Germline assignment: CDR1 SGHNT and CDR2 YYREEE (reference sequence). The CDR3 is CASSLGTGALEPQHF. For the CDR3, the DNA is TGTGCCAGCAGCTTGGGCACAGGGGCCCTGGAGCCCCAGCATTTT.

This clone was picked up a small number of times. The chain is built from TRBV6-9 and TRBJ2-5; D not resolved. CDR3 size: 13 residues. CDR1 and CDR2 (germline): MNHGY, SVAAGI. The germline V and J ends were trimmed by 6 bases and 5 bases, with 13 bases remaining between them. The CDR3 here is CASSRTYGETQYF. The DNA for the CDR3 is TGTGCCAGCAGCCGGACCTACGGGGAGACCCAGTACTTC.